This TCR beta chain comes out of a study of OX40 agonist ivuxolimab in advanced cancers. Samples were taken at baseline and on day 1 of cycles 4 and 7. On this clone itself: Its antigen is not identified.

TCRdb's copy holds only in-frame clones and misses some; the assay was immunoSEQ multiplex PCR. The table includes about 100,000 clones, roughly nine tenths detected once. V gave up 0 bases and J gave up 2 bases; unmatched junction bases: 16. Germline CDR1 LGHNT, CDR2 FRNRAP. This CDR3 has 20 residues. Study-level results: No determination was made of the antigen specificity of the expanded peripheral T cells.

The chain combines TRBV12-5 with TRBJ2-7; 10 positions match TRBD2. This receptor was obtained from an adult with an advanced solid tumor such as melanoma, head and neck, liver or kidney cancer. Sequenced material: CD4+ or CD8+ T cells sorted from blood, taken in a trial of the OX40 agonist ivuxolimab. CDR3: CASGLVSQRFRTSGTYEQYF. CDR3 nucleotides: TGTGCTAGTGGTTTGGTAAGTCAGAGGTTTCGGACTAGCGGAACCTACGAGCAGTACTTC.